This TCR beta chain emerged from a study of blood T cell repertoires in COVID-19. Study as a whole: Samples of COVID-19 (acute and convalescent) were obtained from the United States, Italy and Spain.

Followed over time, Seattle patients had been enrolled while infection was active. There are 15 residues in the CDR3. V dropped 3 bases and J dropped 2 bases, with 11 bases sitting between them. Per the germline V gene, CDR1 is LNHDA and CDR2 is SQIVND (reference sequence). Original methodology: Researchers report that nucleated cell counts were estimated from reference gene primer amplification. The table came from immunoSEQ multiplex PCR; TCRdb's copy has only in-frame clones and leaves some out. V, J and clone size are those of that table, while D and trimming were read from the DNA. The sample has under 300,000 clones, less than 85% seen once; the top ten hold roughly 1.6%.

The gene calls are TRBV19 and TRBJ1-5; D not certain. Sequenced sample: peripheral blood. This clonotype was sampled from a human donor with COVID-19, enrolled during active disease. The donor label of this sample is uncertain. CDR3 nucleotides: TGTGCCAGTAGTATCCGTGGCGGAGGCAATCAGCCCCAGCATTTT. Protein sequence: CASSIRGGGNQPQHF.